This T cell receptor beta chain came from a study of high-grade serous ovarian cancer treatment subgroups. The wider study: Mean per sample: around 13,000 reads, about 6,900 unique TCR beta rearrangements.

CDR1 SQVTM and CDR2 ANQGSEA come from the germline V gene. The CDR3 loop spans 13 amino acids. V was shortened by 0 bases and J by 4 bases, with 10 bases between the two germline ends. This clone has only a few counts. The antigen is undetermined. Tumor samples were obtained before definitive surgery or chemotherapy. General study results and limits: Higher neoantigen levels went with greater TCR clonal relatedness.

Generated by immunoSEQ multiplex PCR, the TCRdb table keeps only in-frame clones and is missing some. The sample holds 30,000 or so clones; around four fifths are singletons and the top ten take under 2.5%. The TCR originated in a human donor with high-grade serous ovarian cancer. Sequenced material: tumor tissue. The chain couples TRBV29-1 to TRBJ2-7; possible D gene TRBD1, 5 bases. CDR3 in amino acids: CSVEEPTGYEQYF. The DNA of the CDR3 is TGCAGCGTTGAAGAGCCTACAGGATACGAGCAGTACTTC.